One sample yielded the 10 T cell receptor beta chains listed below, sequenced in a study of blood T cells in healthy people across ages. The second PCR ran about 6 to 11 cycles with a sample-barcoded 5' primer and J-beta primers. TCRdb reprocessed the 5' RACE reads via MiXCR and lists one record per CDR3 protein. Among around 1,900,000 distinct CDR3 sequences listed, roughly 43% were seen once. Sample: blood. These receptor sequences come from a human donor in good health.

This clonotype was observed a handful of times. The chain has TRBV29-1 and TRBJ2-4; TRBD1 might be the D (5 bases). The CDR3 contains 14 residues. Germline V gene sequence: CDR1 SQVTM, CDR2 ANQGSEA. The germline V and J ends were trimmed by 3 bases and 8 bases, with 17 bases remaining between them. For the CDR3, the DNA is TGCAGCGTTGAGACGAACTTTAGGGGTTACATTCAGTACTTC. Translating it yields CSVETNFRGYIQYF.

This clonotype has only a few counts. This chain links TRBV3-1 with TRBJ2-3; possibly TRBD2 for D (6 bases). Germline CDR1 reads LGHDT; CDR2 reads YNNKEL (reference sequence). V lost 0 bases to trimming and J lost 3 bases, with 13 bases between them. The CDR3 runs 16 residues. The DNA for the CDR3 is TGTGCCAGCAGCCAAGAGACTAGTTTGGTAACAGATACGCAGTATTTT. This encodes CASSQETSLVTDTQYF.

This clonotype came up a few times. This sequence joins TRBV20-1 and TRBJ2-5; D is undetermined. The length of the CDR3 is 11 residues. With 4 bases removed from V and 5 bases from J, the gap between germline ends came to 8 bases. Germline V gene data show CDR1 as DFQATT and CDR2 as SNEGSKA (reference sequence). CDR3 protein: CSAIWAETQYF. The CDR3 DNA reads TGCAGTGCTATCTGGGCGGAGACCCAGTACTTC.

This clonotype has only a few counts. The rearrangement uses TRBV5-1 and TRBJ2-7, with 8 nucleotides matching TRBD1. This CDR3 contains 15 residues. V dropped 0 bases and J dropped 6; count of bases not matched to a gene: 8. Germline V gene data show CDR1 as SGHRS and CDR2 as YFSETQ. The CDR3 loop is CASSLVGQVGGEQYF. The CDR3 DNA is TGCGCCAGCAGCTTGGTGGGACAGGTGGGAGGCGAGCAGTACTTC.

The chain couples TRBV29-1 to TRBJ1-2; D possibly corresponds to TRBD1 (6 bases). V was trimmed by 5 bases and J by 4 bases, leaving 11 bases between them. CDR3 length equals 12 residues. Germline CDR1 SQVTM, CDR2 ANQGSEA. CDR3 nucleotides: TGCAGCGTTCTTCAGGGGACCTATGGCTACACCTTC. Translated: CSVLQGTYGYTF.

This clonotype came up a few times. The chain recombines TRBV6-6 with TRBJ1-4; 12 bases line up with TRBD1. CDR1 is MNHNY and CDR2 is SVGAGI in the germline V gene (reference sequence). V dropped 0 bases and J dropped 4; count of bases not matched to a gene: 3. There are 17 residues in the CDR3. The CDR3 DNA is TGTGCCAGCAGTTACTCGGGACAGGGGGCAATTAATGAAAAACTGTTTTTT. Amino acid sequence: CASSYSGQGAINEKLFF.

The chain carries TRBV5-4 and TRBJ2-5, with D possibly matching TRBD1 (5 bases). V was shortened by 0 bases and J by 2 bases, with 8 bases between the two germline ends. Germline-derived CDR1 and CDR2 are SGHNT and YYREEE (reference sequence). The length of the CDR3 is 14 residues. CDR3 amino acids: CASSLDAGQETQYF. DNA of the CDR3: TGTGCCAGCAGCTTGGATGCAGGGCAAGAGACCCAGTACTTC.

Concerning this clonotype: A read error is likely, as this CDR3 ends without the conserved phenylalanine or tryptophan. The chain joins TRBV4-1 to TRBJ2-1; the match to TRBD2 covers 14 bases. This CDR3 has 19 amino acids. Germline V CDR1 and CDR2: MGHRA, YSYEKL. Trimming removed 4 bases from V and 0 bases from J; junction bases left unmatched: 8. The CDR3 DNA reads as TGCGCCAGCAGCCCAAGACTAGCGGGGGGGGTCAGCTCCTACAATGAGCAGTTCCTC. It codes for CASSPRLAGGVSSYNEQFL.

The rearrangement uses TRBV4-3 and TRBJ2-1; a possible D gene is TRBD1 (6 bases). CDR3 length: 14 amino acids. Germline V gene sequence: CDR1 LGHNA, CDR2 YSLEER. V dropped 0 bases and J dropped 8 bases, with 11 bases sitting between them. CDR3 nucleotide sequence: TGCGCCAGCAGCCAAGATTGGGGGCACGATGAGCAGTTCTTC. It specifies CASSQDWGHDEQFF.

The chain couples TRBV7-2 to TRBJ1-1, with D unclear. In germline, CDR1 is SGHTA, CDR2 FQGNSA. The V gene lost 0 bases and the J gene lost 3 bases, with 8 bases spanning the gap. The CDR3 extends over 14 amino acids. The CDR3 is CASSLAWGDTEAFF. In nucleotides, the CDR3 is TGTGCCAGCAGCTTAGCTTGGGGAGACACTGAAGCTTTCTTT.